The 13 T cell receptor beta chains below all came from one sample that was sequenced in a study of blood T cell repertoires in COVID-19. Only in-frame clones appear in the TCRdb table, and some are missing; sequencing was by immunoSEQ multiplex PCR. The table includes some 290,000 clones, approximately 82% detected once. The source material was peripheral blood. Receptors originate from a man aged 55 to 70 who had recovered from COVID-19.

The J gene is TRBJ1-3, the V gene TRBV5-6; D is possibly TRBD1 (6 bases). Germline V lookup: CDR1 SGHDT, CDR2 YYEEEE. The CDR3 totals 13 residues. The ends were cut back, 6 bases at V and 9 bases at J, with 16 bases in the middle. This CDR3 is CASTQQGNRTIYF. CDR3 DNA sequence: TGTGCCAGCACCCAACAGGGTAATCGCACCATATATTTT.

This clone came up a few times. The V and J genes are TRBV2 and TRBJ1-6, with D possibly TRBD1 on 6 matching bases. CDR1 SNHLY and CDR2 FYNNEI come from the germline V gene. V was shortened by 2 bases and J by 6 bases, with 8 bases between the two germline ends. This CDR3 has 14 amino acids. Written as DNA, the CDR3 is TGTGCCAGCAGTGAACTCAGGGGTAATTCACCCCTCCACTTT. It yields the protein CASSELRGNSPLHF.

The chain couples TRBV5-1 to TRBJ2-2, with 7 positions matching TRBD1. The length of the CDR3 is 15 residues. Germline V lookup: CDR1 SGHRS, CDR2 YFSETQ. J gave up 3 bases and V 3 bases, and 5 bases lay outside the gene matches. The CDR3 coding sequence is TGCGCCAGCAGCTCACTCCAGGGGGACACCGGGGAGCTGTTTTTT. It yields the protein CASSSLQGDTGELFF.

This clone was counted a few times. The chain couples TRBV6-5 to TRBJ2-1; 8 positions match TRBD1. Germline V gene sequence: CDR1 MNHEY, CDR2 SVGAGI. This CDR3 spans 12 amino acids. With 10 bases clipped from V and 8 bases from J, the junction kept 7 bases outside the gene matches. For the CDR3, the DNA is TGTGCCATGACAGGGGATGGGGATGAGCAGTTCTTC. Translating gives CAMTGDGDEQFF.

This chain links TRBV7-8 with TRBJ1-5, with D possibly TRBD1 on 5 matching bases. Trimming took 4 bases from V and 6 from J, leaving 13 bases between them. This CDR3 spans 14 amino acids. The V gene's germline CDR1 is SGHVS and CDR2 FQNEAQ. This CDR3 reads CASSSETVGQPQHF. CDR3 DNA: TGTGCCAGCAGCTCCGAGACAGTCGGTCAGCCCCAGCATTTT. Full variable domain (rest looked up from reference TRBV7-8 and TRBJ1-5): GAGVSQSPRYKVAKRGQDVALRCDPISGHVSLFWYQQALGQGPEFLTYFQNEAQLDKSGLPSDRFFAERPEGSVSTLKIQRTQQEDSAVYLCASSSETVGQPQHFGDGTRLSIL.

The J gene is TRBJ2-1, the V gene TRBV5-1, with 10 bases identical to TRBD1. V shed 2 bases and J 2 bases; nucleotides not matched to a gene: 7. From germline, CDR1 is SGHRS and CDR2 YFSETQ. The length of the CDR3 is 17 residues. CDR3 in amino acids: CASSLGDRGLAYNEQFF. Here the CDR3 DNA reads TGCGCCAGCAGCTTAGGAGACAGGGGGCTTGCCTACAATGAGCAGTTCTTC.

The chain couples TRBV5-1 to TRBJ1-1; 8 nucleotides align to TRBD1. The CDR3 length is 17 residues. V lost 4 bases, J lost 1 base, and 12 bases stayed unmatched. In germline, CDR1 is SGHRS, CDR2 YFSETQ. The CDR3 coding sequence is TGCGCCAGCAGCCCCCTGAGGACAGGGACAGGGAACACTGAAGCTTTCTTT. Encoded protein: CASSPLRTGTGNTEAFF.

V gene TRBV7-8 combines with J gene TRBJ2-5, with TRBD2 matching 9 bases. CDR1 is SGHVS and CDR2 is FQNEAQ in the germline V gene. V was clipped by 5 bases and J by 6 bases; unmatched bases: 7. The CDR3 is made up of 14 amino acids. In nucleotides, the CDR3 is TGTGCCAGCAGCCGAGCGGGGGGATGGCAGACCCAGTACTTC. Translating gives CASSRAGGWQTQYF.

This chain uses TRBV5-4 with TRBJ2-3; TRBD2 agrees at 9 bases. With V trimmed by 4 bases and J by 1 base, 4 bases remained unmatched. CDR1 and CDR2 (germline): SGHNT, YYREEE (reference sequence). The CDR3 extends over 15 amino acids. In nucleotides, the CDR3 is TGTGCCAGCAGCCCCGTAGCGGGGGGCACAGATACGCAGTATTTT. This gives the protein CASSPVAGGTDTQYF.

This chain links TRBV5-8 with TRBJ1-5; perhaps TRBD1 as D (6 bases). The CDR3 length is 16 residues. The ends were cut back, 3 bases at V and 6 bases at J, with 19 bases in the middle. The germline CDR1 and CDR2 sequences are SGHTS and YDEGEE. The CDR3, as DNA: TGTGCCAGCAGCTACTCGGGCAGGGGCCCACTTCAGCCCCAGCATTTT. Protein sequence: CASSYSGRGPLQPQHF.

CDR3 coding DNA: TGTGCCATCGGCGGGGGGAATACGCAGTATTTT. It encodes CAIGGGNTQYF. V usage is TRBV10-3 and J usage is TRBJ2-3, with TRBD2 identical over 8 bases. The CDR3 consists of 11 residues. Looked up from germline, CDR1 is ENHRY and CDR2 is SYGVKD. After removal of 8 bases from V and 7 bases from J, the junction contained 2 bases not matched to a gene.

This chain links TRBV5-1 with TRBJ2-5; weak D call: TRBD1 (5 bases). The V and J ends lost 3 bases and 7 bases respectively, with 16 bases between them. This CDR3 is built from 14 residues. Germline loops: CDR1 SGHRS, CDR2 YFSETQ. CDR3 DNA: TGCGCCAGCAGCTCCCAGGGTGGGGAAGGGACCCAGTACTTC. This sequence encodes CASSSQGGEGTQYF.

The genes are TRBV5-1 and TRBJ2-4, with D perhaps TRBD1 (6 bases). Germline V gene data show CDR1 as SGHRS and CDR2 as YFSETQ. The germline V and J ends were trimmed by 7 bases and 5 bases, with 13 bases remaining between them. The CDR3 contains 13 residues. The CDR3 loop is CASSGPGENIQYF. In nucleotides, the CDR3 is TGCGCCAGCTCCGGGCCAGGGGAAAACATTCAGTACTTC.